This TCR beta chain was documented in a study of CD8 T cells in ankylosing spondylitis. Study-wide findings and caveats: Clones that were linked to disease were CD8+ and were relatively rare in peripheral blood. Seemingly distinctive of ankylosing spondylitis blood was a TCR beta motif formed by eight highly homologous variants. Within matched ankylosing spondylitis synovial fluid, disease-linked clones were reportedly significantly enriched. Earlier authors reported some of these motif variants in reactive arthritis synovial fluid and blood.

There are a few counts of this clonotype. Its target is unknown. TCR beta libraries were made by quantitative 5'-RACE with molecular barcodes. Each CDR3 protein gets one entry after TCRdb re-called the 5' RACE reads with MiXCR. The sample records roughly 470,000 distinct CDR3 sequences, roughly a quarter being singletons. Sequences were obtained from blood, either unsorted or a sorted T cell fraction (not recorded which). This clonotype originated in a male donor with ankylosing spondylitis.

The CDR3 bases are TGTGCCAGCTCACCTTCTATCCAGATTGACAACTATGGCTACACCTTC. Amino acid sequence: CASSPSIQIDNYGYTF. This chain uses TRBV18 with TRBJ1-2; D unclear. This CDR3 region has 16 residues. The germline CDR1 and CDR2 sequences are KGHSH and LQKENI. The V end was cut by 3 bases, the J end by 2 bases, with 16 bases between.